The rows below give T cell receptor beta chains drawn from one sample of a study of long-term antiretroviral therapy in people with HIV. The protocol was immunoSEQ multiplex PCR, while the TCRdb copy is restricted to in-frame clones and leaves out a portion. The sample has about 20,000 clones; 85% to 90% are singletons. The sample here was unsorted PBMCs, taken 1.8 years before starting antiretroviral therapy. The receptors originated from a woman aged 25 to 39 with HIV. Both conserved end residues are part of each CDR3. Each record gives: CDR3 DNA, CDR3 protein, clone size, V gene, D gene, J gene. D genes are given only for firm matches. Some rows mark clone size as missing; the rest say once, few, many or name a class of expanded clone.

TGTGCCAGCTCACCACCCCGCCTAGCGGGGGCGGATGAGCAGTTCTTC	CASSPPRLAGADEQFF	-	TRBV18	TRBD2	TRBJ2-1
TGTGCCAGCAGTGAAGCAGGGGGCCTTTATAGCAATCAGCCCCAGCATTTT	CASSEAGGLYSNQPQHF	-	TRBV6-1	TRBD1	TRBJ1-5
TGTGCCAGTGAGAGGGGGGGCGACAATGAGCAGTTCTTC	CASERGGDNEQFF	-	TRBV2	-	TRBJ2-1
TGTGCCAGCAGCTTGCGGAGGGACTACAATGAGCAGTTCTTC	CASSLRRDYNEQFF	once	TRBV5-8	-	TRBJ2-1
TGTGCCAGCAGCCGATCCGGGGGAGGGAAAGTAAACACCATATATTTT	CASSRSGGGKVNTIYF	-	TRBV7-6	-	TRBJ1-3
TGTGCCAGCAGCGTAGATCCCCAGCTGATGAACACTGAAGCTTTCTTT	CASSVDPQLMNTEAFF	-	TRBV9	-	TRBJ1-1
TGTGCCAGCAGCCCTGGGGCGTCGGGAAACACCATATATTTT	CASSPGASGNTIYF	-	TRBV6-5	-	TRBJ1-3
TGCGCCAGCAGCGGACGGGACAGGAACTATGGCTACACCTTC	CASSGRDRNYGYTF	-	TRBV5-1	TRBD1	TRBJ1-2
TGTGCCAGCAGTTTTCAAGGGTGGACTGAAGCTTTCTTT	CASSFQGWTEAFF	-	TRBV27	-	TRBJ1-1
TGTGCCAGCAACCCGGGACAGCTGAACACCTATGGCTACACCTTC	CASNPGQLNTYGYTF	-	TRBV6-1	TRBD1	TRBJ1-2
TGTGCCAGCAGTCTGGACAGGGGGGATTACGGGGAGCTGTTTTTT	CASSLDRGDYGELFF	-	TRBV6-1	TRBD1	TRBJ2-2
TGTGCCAGCAGCGTAGACAGTTTCGGAAACTATGGCTACACCTTC	CASSVDSFGNYGYTF	-	TRBV9	-	TRBJ1-2
TGTGCCAGCAGCCCCCGGGACCGAACCACAGATACGCAGTATTTT	CASSPRDRTTDTQYF	once	TRBV7-6	-	TRBJ2-3
TGCGCCAGCAGCTTGGCCCAGGGAAGTAATTCACCCCTCCACTTT	CASSLAQGSNSPLHF	few	TRBV5-1	-	TRBJ1-6
TGTGCCATCAGTGAGTCGTTGAAAAACATTCAGTACTTC	CAISESLKNIQYF	-	TRBV10-3	-	TRBJ2-4
TGTGCCAGCAGCCAAGACCGAAGGAGCCGGTGGGTTTCCAACACTGAAGCTTTCTTT	CASSQDRRSRWVSNTEAFF	-	TRBV14	-	TRBJ1-1